Listed here are 15 T cell receptor beta chains from one sample, sequenced in a study of CD8+CD57+ T cells in acquired aplastic anemia. Genomic DNA, serving as template, underwent TCR beta VDJ and CDR3 profiling. TCRdb ran MiXCR on the reads and lists one entry per CDR3 protein. The sample has under 200,000 distinct CDR3 sequences, roughly 50% seen once. Sequenced patients had shown CD8+CD57+ cell expansion by flow cytometry. The sequenced sample consisted of sorted CD4+, CD8+, or CD8+CD57+ T cells (not recorded which) from PBMCs. The receptors were sampled from a human donor with aplastic anemia.

The genes are TRBV2 and TRBJ2-3; D remains ambiguous. The V end was cut by 4 bases, the J end by 0 bases, with 8 bases between. The CDR3 is 14 amino acids. Germline V gene lookup returns CDR1 SNHLY and CDR2 FYNNEI. CDR3 DNA sequence: TGTGCCAGCAGTGGCGCAATCAGCACAGATACGCAGTATTTT. Protein product: CASSGAISTDTQYF.

In its sample, this clonotype was seen many times. The chain uses TRBV7-9 and TRBJ1-6; D perhaps matches TRBD1 (6 bases). CDR1 and CDR2 (germline): SEHNR, FQNEAQ (reference sequence). The V end was cut by 5 bases, the J end by 9 bases, with 14 bases between. CDR3 length: 14 residues. This CDR3 is CASSTYRDGSPLHF. The CDR3 nucleotides read TGTGCCAGCAGCACCTACAGGGACGGTTCACCCCTCCACTTT.

This clonotype was picked up a small number of times. This chain connects TRBV5-5 to TRBJ2-4; no definite D call. The CDR3 spans 12 residues. V was pared by 3 bases and J by 2 bases, with 3 bases between. Germline CDR1 is SGHKS and CDR2 is YYEKEE (reference sequence). CDR3 region: CASSSPKNIQYF. The CDR3 nucleotides are TGTGCCAGCAGCTCGCCCAAAAACATTCAGTACTTC.

A remark on this clonotype: A much bigger clone sits one base away, suggesting this may be a read error. The chain joins TRBV2 to TRBJ2-5; D gene ambiguous. This CDR3 has 15 residues. Germline CDR1 reads SNHLY; CDR2 reads FYNNEI. Trimming stripped 4 bases from V and 4 bases from J, with 16 bases between. The CDR3 is CASSGVVDPTETQYF. The CDR3 nucleotides are TGTGCCAGCAGTGGGGTAGTGGACCCTACAGAGACCCAGTACTTC.

The rearrangement joins TRBV11-1 to TRBJ1-6, with TRBD1 matching over 8 bases. CDR3 length equals 16 residues. CDR1 and CDR2 from the germline V gene are SGHAT and FQDESV (reference sequence). The V segment lost 5 bases and the J segment 6 bases; nucleotides outside the gene matches: 9. The CDR3 spells CASSPTTGASNSPLHF. CDR3 coding DNA: TGTGCCAGCAGCCCCACGACAGGGGCAAGTAATTCACCCCTCCACTTT.

This clonotype has a count of ten or more. V gene TRBV5-5 combines with J gene TRBJ2-2; weak D call: TRBD2 (7 bases). V lost 4 bases to trimming and J lost 7 bases, with 20 bases between them. Germline-derived CDR1 and CDR2 are SGHKS and YYEKEE (reference sequence). The CDR3 is 16 amino acids. Here the CDR3 DNA reads TGTGCCAGCAGCCTAAAAGGGGGGGCGCTGGGCGGGGAGCTGTTTTTT. This sequence encodes CASSLKGGALGGELFF.

Details on this clonotype: A much larger clone sits a single nucleotide away, making a read error possible. The chain is built from TRBV6-2 or TRBV6-3 and TRBJ1-3; D might be TRBD1 (5 bases). The CDR3 runs 13 residues. CDR1 and CDR2 (germline): MNHEY, SVGEGT. CDR3 protein: CAGRELGRNTIYF. The CDR3 DNA sequence: TGTGCCGGCAGAGAGTTGGGGCGGAACACCATATATTTT.

With respect to this clonotype: A much bigger clone sits one base away, suggesting this may be a read error. The chain has TRBV7-2 and TRBJ2-7, with 8 bases matching TRBD2. The V gene's germline CDR1 is SGHTA and CDR2 FQGNSA. Losses at the gene ends were 4 bases for V and 4 bases for J; bases not matched to a gene: 3. CDR3 size: 13 residues. The CDR3 sequence: CASSSAGVYEQYF. The CDR3 region has the DNA TGTGCCAGCAGCTCAGCGGGGGTGTACGAGCAGTACTTC.

This clonotype turned up a few times. The chain recombines TRBV25-1 with TRBJ1-2; D is unclear. Trimming cost V 5 bases and J 7 bases, with 11 bases left between them. CDR1 and CDR2 (germline): MGHDK, SYGVNS. This CDR3 comprises 12 residues. The CDR3, as DNA: TGTGCCAGCAGTTTCGGTCTAGGTGGCTACACCTTC. Its translation is CASSFGLGGYTF.

This sequence joins TRBV12-3 or TRBV12-4 and TRBJ2-7; D is undetermined. V was shortened by 8 bases and J by 0 bases, with 11 bases between the two germline ends. This CDR3 is 13 amino acids long. The CDR3 DNA reads as TGTGCCAGCGCTAGACAAAGCTCCTACGAGCAGTACTTC. Encoded protein: CASARQSSYEQYF.

In its sample, this clonotype was seen a few times. The chain employs TRBV10-3 and TRBJ1-2, with 7 bases identical to TRBD1. The CDR3 runs 16 residues. Trimming cost V 4 bases and J 0 bases; bases outside gene matches: 8. Germline V gene sequence: CDR1 ENHRY, CDR2 SYGVKD. This CDR3 reads CAISAREGATNYGYTF. In DNA form, the CDR3 reads TGTGCCATCAGTGCCCGTGAGGGGGCAACTAACTATGGCTACACCTTC.

This clonotype was recorded a few times. The chain joins TRBV7-8 to TRBJ2-7; no reliable D call. The CDR3 has 12 residues. V was cut by 5 bases and J by 7 bases, with 12 bases left in between. CDR1 is SGHVS and CDR2 is FQNEAQ in the germline V gene. CDR3 sequence: CASSPDDIEQYF. The CDR3 bases are TGTGCCAGCAGCCCAGACGACATAGAGCAGTACTTC.

The chain employs TRBV4-3 and TRBJ1-5, with 9 bases matching TRBD1. CDR1 and CDR2 (germline): LGHNA, YSLEER. V gave up 0 bases and J gave up 7 bases; unmatched junction bases: 4. This CDR3 is built from 15 residues. CDR3 protein: CASSQEDRGSQPQHF. The CDR3, as DNA: TGCGCCAGCAGCCAAGAAGACAGGGGGTCACAGCCCCAGCATTTT.

There are many counts of this clonotype. This chain links TRBV9 with TRBJ2-5; TRBD1 matches at 9 bases. This CDR3 has 15 amino acids. With 3 bases clipped from V and 3 bases from J, the junction kept 6 bases outside the gene matches. Looked up from germline, CDR1 is SGDLS and CDR2 is YYNGEE. The CDR3 nucleotides read TGTGCCAGCAGCGGACAGACAGGGGGGAAAGAGACCCAGTACTTC. Translation gives CASSGQTGGKETQYF.

The table lists this clonotype with a count of one. This chain uses TRBV25-1 with TRBJ2-2; D not resolved. Germline CDR1 is MGHDK and CDR2 is SYGVNS. The CDR3 is 15 amino acids. V was trimmed by 3 bases and J by 3 bases, leaving 11 bases between them. This CDR3 is CASSEGGMHTGELFF. CDR3 coding DNA: TGTGCCAGCAGTGAGGGTGGGATGCACACCGGGGAGCTGTTTTTT.